The text below deals with one T cell receptor beta chain. The record originates from a study of blood T cell repertoires in COVID-19. Study-wide background: The United States, Italy and Spain provided the acute and convalescent COVID-19 samples.

Germline assignment: CDR1 SGHVS and CDR2 FNYEAQ. With V trimmed by 0 bases and J by 4 bases, 13 bases remained unmatched. This CDR3 is built from 18 residues. Methods used by the authors: Counts of nucleated cells, estimated from reference gene primer amplification, were obtained. Libraries were prepared by immunoSEQ multiplex PCR; TCRdb keeps only in-frame clonotypes and omits some of them. That table furnishes V, J and clone size, whereas the DNA furnished D and trimming. The repertoire includes more than 300,000 clones, around four fifths of them detected once, and approximately 5.4% sits in the top ten. Researchers sorted participants into cohorts using their self-reported clinical history.

This receptor was obtained from a woman aged 45-59 years who had recovered from COVID-19. Sequencing used PBMCs or T cells enriched from blood (not recorded which). The V and J genes are TRBV7-6 and TRBJ1-2; 8 bases are a match to TRBD1. CDR3 protein: CASSLAQVTGGSSYGYTF. As DNA, the CDR3 is TGTGCCAGCAGCTTAGCGCAAGTCACAGGGGGTTCCAGCTATGGCTACACCTTC.